The sequence of this T cell receptor beta chain was determined in a study of cytomegalovirus exposure and HLA in healthy donors. Points from the study as a whole: When the data were analyzed later, several of the most significant clusters appeared to be linked to common viral pathogens.

About this clone itself: Its antigen is undetermined.

The PCR made use of 60 Vbeta and 13 Jbeta primers. The method was immunoSEQ multiplex PCR; TCRdb's version includes in-frame clones alone and lacks a portion of them. The data contain over 150,000 clones, approximately 80% of them singletons. The CDR3 extends over 15 amino acids. The germline V gene encodes CDR1 SGHRS and CDR2 YFSETQ. The trim removed 0 bases at V and 7 bases at J, leaving 9 bases unmatched. The origin of this receptor is a man younger than 40 in good health and CMV-seropositive. The chain combines TRBV5-1 with TRBJ2-7; the match to TRBD2 covers 8 bases. Sample: PBMCs. This CDR3 reads CASSLDSGGPGEQYF. Written as DNA, the CDR3 is TGCGCCAGCAGCTTGGATTCGGGGGGGCCGGGTGAGCAGTACTTC.